The 7 T cell receptor beta chains in this list originate from one sample, sequenced in a study of follicular helper T cells after annual influenza vaccination. The data were produced by immunoSEQ multiplex PCR, yet TCRdb's version contains in-frame clones alone and is incomplete. The sample yields around 10,000 clones, roughly 80% seen once. Time point described: 2014-2015 season, 7 days after vaccination. This specimen consisted of CXCR5+ CD38- circulating T follicular helper cells from blood, obtained 7 days after influenza vaccination. Documented subset: circulating Tfh, non-naive CD4+CXCR5+PD-1+ (ICOS+CD38+ or ICOS-CD38-). These receptors were obtained from an adult who received the influenza vaccine.

The rearrangement uses TRBV14 and TRBJ1-1; 7 positions match TRBD1. Looked up from germline, CDR1 is SGHDN and CDR2 is FVKESK. CDR3 length: 12 residues. V gave up 4 bases and J gave up 10 bases; unmatched junction bases: 6. CDR3 in amino acids: CASSREGATAFF. CDR3 coding DNA: TGTGCCAGCAGCCGAGAGGGGGCAACAGCTTTCTTT.

The rearrangement links TRBV30 to TRBJ2-5; TRBD2 aligns across 10 bases. This CDR3 is 12 amino acids long. Looked up from germline, CDR1 is GTSNPN and CDR2 is SVGIG (reference sequence). J gave up 5 bases and V 6 bases, and 3 bases lay outside the gene matches. The CDR3, as DNA: TGTGCCTGCTCGACTAGCGGGGAGACCCAGTACTTC. As protein: CACSTSGETQYF. The entire variable domain, with the rest obtained from reference TRBV30 and TRBJ2-5, is as follows: SQTIHQWPATLVQPVGSPLSLECTVEGTSNPNLYWYRQAAGRGLQLLFYSVGIGQISSEVPQNLSASRPQDRQFILSSKKLLLSDSGFYLCACSTSGETQYFGPGTRLLVL.

The genes are TRBV9 and TRBJ2-2, with 9 positions matching TRBD2. Germline CDR1 is SGDLS and CDR2 is YYNGEE. Trimming took 0 bases from V and 6 from J; bases not matched to a gene: 6. The CDR3 contains 16 residues. CDR3 sequence: CASSVGAGGRAGELFF. Here the CDR3 DNA reads TGTGCCAGCAGCGTAGGAGCGGGAGGCCGGGCCGGGGAGCTGTTTTTT. The full variable domain, its missing parts supplied by reference TRBV9 and TRBJ2-2, is DSGVTQTPKHLITATGQRVTLRCSPRSGDLSVYWYQQSLDQGLQFLIQYYNGEERAKGNILERFSAQQFPDLHSELNLSSLELGDSALYFCASSVGAGGRAGELFFGEGSRLTVL.

This clone was seen a handful of times. The CDR3 spells CASSPTRKVYEQYF. The CDR3 DNA reads as TGTGCCAGCTCACCAACGCGGAAAGTCTACGAGCAGTACTTC. This chain connects TRBV18 to TRBJ2-7; D not resolved. The CDR3 spans 14 residues. The V gene's germline CDR1 is KGHSH and CDR2 LQKENI. V was trimmed by 2 bases and J by 3 bases, leaving 11 bases between them.

J is TRBJ2-2 and V is TRBV5-5; D possibly matches TRBD1 or TRBD2 (5 bases each). Germline CDR1 SGHKS, CDR2 YYEKEE (reference sequence). The CDR3 spans 18 residues. V was cut by 4 bases and J by 4 bases, with 23 bases left in between. For the CDR3, the DNA is TGTGCCAGCAGCCGGAGGCTGAGTCAGGGAATCCCCACCGGGGAGCTGTTTTTT. It translates to CASSRRLSQGIPTGELFF.

The rearrangement uses TRBV5-5 and TRBJ1-1; 7 positions agree with TRBD1. Germline V gene lookup returns CDR1 SGHKS and CDR2 YYEKEE (reference sequence). With 3 bases clipped from V and 1 base from J, the junction kept 12 bases outside the gene matches. This CDR3 region has 17 residues. CDR3 nucleotides: TGTGCCAGCAGCTCAAGGCCTCCGGGACAGCCGAACACTGAAGCTTTCTTT. It translates to CASSSRPPGQPNTEAFF.

V gene TRBV7-2 combines with J gene TRBJ2-3; 13 positions agree with TRBD2. The V and J ends lost 1 base and 7 bases, in that order; junction bases with no gene match: 2. Per the germline V gene, CDR1 is SGHTA and CDR2 is FQGNSA. The CDR3 totals 15 residues. The CDR3 nucleotides read TGTGCCAGCAGCTTAGGGACTAGCGGGAGCTATACGCAGTATTTT. It translates to CASSLGTSGSYTQYF. The whole variable domain, remainder taken from reference TRBV7-2 and TRBJ2-3, is GAGVSQSPSNKVTEKGKDVELRCDPISGHTALYWYRQSLGQGLEFLIYFQGNSAPDKSGLPSDRFSAERTGGSVSTLTIQRTQQEDSAVYLCASSLGTSGSYTQYFGPGTRLTVL.